Given below is one T cell receptor (beta chain) in context. Sorting isolated naive CD4 T cells lacking CD45RO and expressing CD62L. The data originate from a study of human versus mouse CDR3 diversity and MHC coevolution. Clones were read by immunoSEQ multiplex PCR, and TCRdb kept only the in-frame ones, dropping some. The profile covers 60,000 to 95,000 clones, with about 90% appearing a single time and about 0.14% taken by the ten largest. The CDR3 runs 13 residues. V gave up 5 bases and J gave up 8 bases; unmatched junction bases: 3. Germline-derived CDR1 and CDR2 are LNHDA and SQIVND (reference sequence).

The V and J genes are TRBV19 and TRBJ2-1; 10 nucleotides match TRBD2. The clonotype comes from a person aged 30-69 years in good health. The sequenced sample consisted of naive CD4+ T cells from blood. Subset in this sample: CD45RO-negative CD62L-positive naive CD4 T cells. CDR3 DNA: TGTGCCAGTAGTCCGGGACTAGCGTATGAGCAGTTCTTC. The encoded protein is CASSPGLAYEQFF.